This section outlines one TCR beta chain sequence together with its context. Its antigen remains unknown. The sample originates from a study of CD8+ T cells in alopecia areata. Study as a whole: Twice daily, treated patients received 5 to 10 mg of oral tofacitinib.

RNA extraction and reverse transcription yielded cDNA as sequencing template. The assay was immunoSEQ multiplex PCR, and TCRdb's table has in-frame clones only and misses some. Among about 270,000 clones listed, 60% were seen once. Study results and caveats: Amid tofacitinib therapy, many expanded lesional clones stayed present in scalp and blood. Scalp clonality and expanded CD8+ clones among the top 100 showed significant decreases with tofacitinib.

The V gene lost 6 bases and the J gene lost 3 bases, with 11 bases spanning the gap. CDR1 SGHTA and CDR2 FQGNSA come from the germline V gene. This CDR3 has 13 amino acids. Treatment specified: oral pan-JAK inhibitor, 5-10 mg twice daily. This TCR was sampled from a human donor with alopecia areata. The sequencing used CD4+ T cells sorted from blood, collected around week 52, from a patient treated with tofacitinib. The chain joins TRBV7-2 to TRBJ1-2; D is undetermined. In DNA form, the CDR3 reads TGTGCCAGCAGTACGACCATGCACTATGGCTACACCTTC. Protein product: CASSTTMHYGYTF. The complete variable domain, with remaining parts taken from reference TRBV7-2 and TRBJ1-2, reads GAGVSQSPSNKVTEKGKDVELRCDPISGHTALYWYRQSLGQGLEFLIYFQGNSAPDKSGLPSDRFSAERTGGSVSTLTIQRTQQEDSAVYLCASSTTMHYGYTFGSGTRLTVV.